Each of the 10 T cell receptor beta chains below was sequenced from the same sample in a study of beta chain features in type 1 diabetes. Findings and caveats of the study: Shortening that was moderate but significant affected the TCRB CDR3s of Type 1 diabetes patients in all four CD4+ subsets.

Antigens for these TCRs are unknown. cDNA synthesis used the whole RNA isolate, giving expressed TCRB sequences. Produced via immunoSEQ multiplex PCR; TCRdb's table is partial and in-frame only. The table lists a few hundred thousand clones, around 16% of them singletons. Sequencing was performed on naive CD4+ T cells from blood. Receptors originate from a man aged 30-40 years with type 1 diabetes.

V usage is TRBV9 and J usage is TRBJ2-3; D unclear. Trimming removed 0 bases at V and 1 base at J, with 6 bases between. This CDR3 has 14 residues. Germline V gives CDR1 SGDLS, CDR2 YYNGEE. CDR3 region: CASSVEARTDTQYF. CDR3 nucleotides: TGTGCCAGCAGCGTAGAAGCCCGCACAGATACGCAGTATTTT.

The rearrangement joins TRBV25-1 to TRBJ2-2; D perhaps matches TRBD2 (6 bases). Germline CDR1 reads MGHDK; CDR2 reads SYGVNS. The CDR3 runs to 16 residues. Trimming cost V 5 bases and J 5 bases, with 18 bases left between them. CDR3 coding DNA: TGTGCCAGCAGTCAACGGGAGCGACAGTGGACCGGGGAGCTGTTTTTT. It specifies CASSQRERQWTGELFF.

Comment on this clone: Different DNA sequences within this sample yield the same CDR3. J is TRBJ2-3 and V is TRBV7-2; D uncertain. The V and J ends lost 1 base and 2 bases respectively, with 1 base between them. Germline lookup yields CDR1 SGHTA and CDR2 FQGNSA. The CDR3 contains 12 residues. The CDR3 sequence is CASSLDTDTQYF. For the CDR3, the DNA is TGTGCCAGCAGCTTAGACACAGATACGCAGTATTTT.

V and J are TRBV29-1 and TRBJ1-1; D gene ambiguous. The CDR3 loop spans 12 amino acids. Trimming pared 4 bases from V and 6 bases from J, leaving 12 bases between. CDR1 and CDR2 (germline): SQVTM, ANQGSEA. CDR3 region: CSVVLGSSEAFF. CDR3 nucleotide sequence: TGCAGCGTTGTGTTGGGGTCGTCTGAAGCTTTCTTT. The variable domain in full, with the rest retrieved from reference TRBV29-1 and TRBJ1-1, is SAVISQKPSRDICQRGTSLTIQCQVDSQVTMMFWYRQQPGQSLTLIATANQGSEATYESGFVIDKFPISRPNLTFSTLTVSNMSPEDSSIYLCSVVLGSSEAFFGQGTRLTVV.

The chain recombines TRBV5-6 with TRBJ2-1; TRBD1 is a possible D gene (6 bases). The CDR3 sequence is 14 residues long. The germline V and J ends were trimmed by 4 bases and 4 bases, with 12 bases remaining between them. Per germline, CDR1 SGHDT and CDR2 YYEEEE. The CDR3 protein is CASSPTGIYNEQFF. The CDR3 nucleotides are TGTGCCAGCAGCCCGACAGGAATTTACAATGAGCAGTTCTTC.

This clone appeared a few times. V and J are TRBV29-1 and TRBJ2-3; D may be TRBD1 (6 bases). CDR1 and CDR2 (germline): SQVTM, ANQGSEA. The V gene lost 8 bases and the J gene lost 2 bases, with 20 bases spanning the gap. The CDR3 spans 15 residues. Here the CDR3 reads CSLRGIEIDTDTQYF. In nucleotides, the CDR3 is TGCAGCCTCAGGGGAATTGAGATTGACACAGATACGCAGTATTTT.

This sequence joins TRBV28 and TRBJ2-5, with D hard to call. This CDR3 has 12 residues. The V and J ends lost 7 bases and 5 bases respectively, with 11 bases between them. The germline V gene encodes CDR1 MDHEN and CDR2 SYDVKM. DNA of the CDR3: TGTGCCAGCACTCATGATTGGGAGACCCAGTACTTC. Protein: CASTHDWETQYF.

V usage is TRBV5-1 and J usage is TRBJ2-1, with 8 bases that match TRBD2. J lost 7 bases, V lost 4 bases, and 10 bases had no gene match. The germline V gene has CDR1 SGHRS and CDR2 YFSETQ. CDR3 length: 15 residues. The DNA of the CDR3 is TGCGCCAGCAGCGTAACTAGCGGCTGGGCGAATGAGCAGTTCTTC. This encodes CASSVTSGWANEQFF.

This clone showed up just a few times. The chain joins TRBV30 to TRBJ2-7, with 9 bases identical to TRBD2. From germline, CDR1 is GTSNPN and CDR2 SVGIG (reference sequence). Trimming cost V 6 bases and J 6 bases; bases outside gene matches: 9. There are 13 residues in the CDR3. Here the CDR3 reads CACLGSGSTEQYF. The CDR3 bases are TGTGCCTGTTTAGGTAGCGGGAGTACCGAGCAGTACTTC.

This chain links TRBV18 with TRBJ2-2; possibly TRBD1 or TRBD2 for D (6 bases each). Trimming pared 3 bases from V and 0 bases from J, leaving 11 bases between. Germline CDR1 KGHSH, CDR2 LQKENI. The CDR3 totals 16 residues. The CDR3 protein is CASSPQGGTNTGELFF. The CDR3 DNA sequence: TGTGCCAGCTCACCCCAAGGGGGGACGAACACCGGGGAGCTGTTTTTT.